These 24 T cell receptor beta chains were sequenced from one sample in a study of breast tumors, draining lymph nodes, adjacent tissues. The lymph nodes were axillary draining lymph nodes from breast cancer patients. TCRdb re-analysed the multiplex PCR reads in MiXCR, keeping a single row per CDR3 protein. The repertoire holds around 230,000 distinct CDR3 sequences, with under 35% as singletons. The sequencing sample was made of axillary lymph node tissue. The receptors originated from a female donor with breast cancer. Some clones in this sample may be carry-over from other donors' samples.

The rearrangement joins TRBV19 to TRBJ2-1; weak D call: TRBD1 (6 bases). Trimming took off 6 bases at V and 7 bases at J, with 19 bases between the two ends. From germline, CDR1 is LNHDA and CDR2 SQIVND (reference sequence). The CDR3 contains 15 residues. The CDR3 DNA is TGTGCCAGTAGGAGGGGGTCCCACCTTGGGAATGAGCAGTTCTTC. Its translation: CASRRGSHLGNEQFF.

This clonotype occurred many times. The CDR3 spells CASSSRTGYDYGYTF. CDR3 nucleotides: TGTGCCAGCAGCTCAAGGACAGGATATGACTATGGCTACACCTTC. The chain carries TRBV7-9 and TRBJ1-2, with TRBD1 identical over 7 bases. The CDR3 runs to 15 residues. CDR1 and CDR2 (germline): SEHNR, FQNEAQ (reference sequence). The trim removed 4 bases at V and 3 bases at J, leaving 8 bases unmatched.

Ten or more counts support this clonotype. Sequence at one end of the junction differs from germline and may be a read error. The CDR3 DNA reads TGTGCCAGCAGTCACTCGCCCGACAGAGCTTATGGCTACACCTTC. Amino acid sequence: CASSHSPDRAYGYTF. The V gene is TRBV6-6, the J gene TRBJ1-2, with D tentatively TRBD1 (5 bases). The CDR3 runs 15 residues. The germline V gene has CDR1 MNHNY and CDR2 SVGAGI (reference sequence).

This clonotype was counted ten times or more. This chain joins TRBV7-9 and TRBJ2-2; D not resolved. Trimming took 1 base from V and 4 from J, leaving 7 bases between them. Germline CDR1 SEHNR, CDR2 FQNEAQ (reference sequence). The CDR3 totals 14 residues. CDR3 in amino acids: CASSLVVGTGELFF. The CDR3 nucleotides are TGTGCCAGCAGCTTAGTTGTGGGCACCGGGGAGCTGTTTTTT.

This clonotype was seen at least ten times. The chain joins TRBV24-1 to TRBJ2-3, with unresolved D. The ends were cut back, 0 bases at V and 0 bases at J, with 6 bases in the middle. The germline V gene encodes CDR1 KGHDR and CDR2 SFDVKD. The CDR3 spans 15 residues. The CDR3: CATSDLYSSTDTQYF. The CDR3 DNA sequence: TGTGCCACCAGTGATTTGTACAGCAGCACAGATACGCAGTATTTT.

This clonotype came up a few times. The chain combines TRBV6-5 with TRBJ1-4; D is possibly TRBD1 (5 bases). Trimming left V 4 bases short and J 7 bases short, with 22 bases between. This CDR3 region has 17 residues. Germline CDR1 reads MNHEY; CDR2 reads SVGAGI. CDR3 region: CASSFDPPGAVREKLFF. Written as DNA, the CDR3 is TGTGCCAGCAGTTTCGACCCCCCCGGGGCGGTTCGTGAAAAACTGTTTTTT.

The V gene is TRBV4-1, the J gene TRBJ2-2; TRBD2 agrees at 11 bases. The CDR3 runs 18 residues. The trim removed 5 bases at V and 6 bases at J, leaving 14 bases unmatched. Germline CDR1 MGHRA, CDR2 YSYEKL. The CDR3 reads CASSTRLAGRKAPGELFF. As DNA, the CDR3 is TGCGCCAGCAGCACCCGACTAGCGGGAAGGAAAGCACCCGGGGAGCTGTTTTTT.

The J gene is TRBJ1-5, the V gene TRBV5-8; D is undetermined. V was pared by 3 bases and J by 4 bases, with 14 bases between. This CDR3 comprises 15 residues. Germline assignment: CDR1 SGHTS and CDR2 YDEGEE. CDR3 sequence: CASSSAVRANQPQHF. CDR3 nucleotides: TGTGCCAGCAGCTCCGCCGTTAGAGCAAATCAGCCCCAGCATTTT.

Only one count was recorded for this clonotype. The CDR3, as DNA: TGTGCCAGCAGCTGGGGGGGACTAGCGGGAGGTTACACAGATACGCAGTATTTT. Protein sequence: CASSWGGLAGGYTDTQYF. The chain couples TRBV5-6 to TRBJ2-3; 15 nucleotides align to TRBD2. The CDR3 is 18 residues long. CDR1 and CDR2 (germline): SGHDT, YYEEEE. J was trimmed by 2 bases and V by 3 bases; bases with no gene match: 7.

This clonotype was detected many times. V is TRBV20-1 and J is TRBJ2-3; 12 bases map to TRBD2. V lost 0 bases and J lost 4; bases outside the gene matches: 8. Germline CDR1 DFQATT, CDR2 SNEGSKA (reference sequence). The CDR3 is 17 amino acids. The CDR3 is CSARDPSGRALSDTQYF. The CDR3 DNA reads TGCAGTGCTAGAGACCCTAGCGGGAGGGCTTTGTCAGATACGCAGTATTTT.

This clonotype was recorded many times. The junction differs from germline at one of its ends, possibly a read error. The genes are TRBV18 and TRBJ1-6, with D possibly being TRBD1 (5 bases). Germline lookup yields CDR1 KGHSH and CDR2 LQKENI. The CDR3 contains 13 residues. This CDR3 reads CASSPAGDSPLHF. The CDR3 nucleotides read TGTGCCAGCTCACCTGCGGGGGATTCGCCCCTCCACTTT.

Turning to this clonotype: Without the conserved terminal phenylalanine or tryptophan, this CDR3 likely stems from a read error. This chain links TRBV5-1 with TRBJ2-2; D may be TRBD1 (6 bases). The length of the CDR3 is 15 residues. The ends were cut back, 0 bases at V and 5 bases at J, with 11 bases in the middle. Germline lookup yields CDR1 SGHRS and CDR2 YFSETQ. In nucleotides, the CDR3 is TGCGCCAGCAGCTTGGATGGCAGGGGTACCGGGGAGCTGTTTGTG. Protein product: CASSLDGRGTGELFV.

This clonotype was detected once. The rearrangement uses TRBV27 and TRBJ2-7, with TRBD1 as a possible D gene (6 bases). CDR3 length equals 15 residues. Germline CDR1 and CDR2: MNHEY and SMNVEV (reference sequence). V was trimmed by 6 bases and J by 3 bases, leaving 18 bases between them. The CDR3 loop reads CASSSGTNYNYEQYF. The CDR3 region has the DNA TGTGCCAGCAGCTCCGGGACAAACTACAACTACGAGCAGTACTTC.

The V gene is TRBV18, the J gene TRBJ1-2; D is possibly TRBD1 (6 bases). Per germline, CDR1 KGHSH and CDR2 LQKENI. The V end was cut by 3 bases, the J end by 3 bases, with 17 bases between. The CDR3 has 16 residues. The CDR3 protein is CASSPGLGTHDYGYTF. The CDR3 nucleotides are TGTGCCAGCTCACCCGGCCTCGGGACACACGACTATGGCTACACCTTC.

This clonotype was found many times. This chain uses TRBV5-1 with TRBJ2-1; tentatively, D is TRBD2 (6 bases). The CDR3 totals 15 residues. V was clipped by 6 bases and J by 1 base, with 14 bases between them. Germline assignment: CDR1 SGHRS and CDR2 YFSETQ. CDR3 sequence (DNA): TGCGCCAGCAAGGAGGGTGGTAGGTCCTACAATGAGCAGTTCTTC. Translated: CASKEGGRSYNEQFF.

The table lists this clonotype with many counts. The V call is TRBV12-3 or TRBV12-4, the J call TRBJ2-2, with no clear D. The CDR3 runs 12 residues. Trimming took 2 bases from V and 6 from J, leaving 4 bases between them. The CDR3 DNA reads as TGTGCCAGCAGTTTAACGGCCGGGGAGCTGTTTTTT. Amino acid sequence: CASSLTAGELFF.

This clonotype showed up many times. The chain uses TRBV9 and TRBJ1-5; D not resolved. CDR3 size: 15 residues. V was cut by 0 bases and J by 5 bases, with 12 bases left in between. Germline CDR1 reads SGDLS; CDR2 reads YYNGEE. The CDR3 sequence: CASSVAEYLYQPQHF. The DNA of the CDR3 is TGTGCCAGCAGCGTAGCGGAATACTTATATCAGCCCCAGCATTTT.

The chain joins TRBV9 to TRBJ2-5, with TRBD2 identical over 16 bases. The V segment lost 4 bases and the J segment 5 bases; nucleotides outside the gene matches: 5. The CDR3 loop spans 16 amino acids. Germline V CDR1 and CDR2: SGDLS, YYNGEE. The CDR3 DNA reads TGTGCCAGCAGCCCCGGGACTAGCGGGGGGGTGGAGACCCAGTACTTC. Translated: CASSPGTSGGVETQYF.

This clonotype was detected ten times or more. The V gene is TRBV5-1, the J gene TRBJ2-3; 10 nucleotides line up with TRBD2. The trim removed 0 bases at V and 4 bases at J, leaving 2 bases unmatched. This CDR3 spans 15 amino acids. Germline CDR1 SGHRS, CDR2 YFSETQ. The CDR3 DNA is TGCGCCAGCAGCTTGGATAGCGGGGGGCCAGATACGCAGTATTTT. Translating it yields CASSLDSGGPDTQYF. The full variable domain, rest sourced from reference TRBV5-1 and TRBJ2-3, is KAGVTQTPRYLIKTRGQQVTLSCSPISGHRSVSWYQQTPGQGLQFLFEYFSETQRNKGNFPGRFSGRQFSNSRSEMNVSTLELGDSALYLCASSLDSGGPDTQYFGPGTRLTVL.

A few counts support this clonotype. The chain combines TRBV6-5 with TRBJ1-4; unclear D gene. Germline V gives CDR1 MNHEY, CDR2 SVGAGI. The V and J ends lost 3 bases and 6 bases respectively, with 20 bases between them. CDR3 length: 17 residues. The CDR3 coding sequence is TGTGCCAGCAGTTATCGTTTCTCAGCCATACTCGATGAAAAACTGTTTTTT. Its translation: CASSYRFSAILDEKLFF.

In this sample, this clonotype turned up many times. The V call is TRBV4-1, the J call TRBJ2-7; 7 bases are a match to TRBD2. Germline V CDR1 and CDR2: MGHRA, YSYEKL. J gave up 4 bases and V 0 bases, and 3 bases lay outside the gene matches. The CDR3 runs 14 residues. The CDR3 loop reads CASSQERGGYEQYF. Written as DNA, the CDR3 is TGCGCCAGCAGCCAAGAGAGGGGAGGGTACGAGCAGTACTTC.

Many counts were recorded for this clonotype. CDR3 amino acids: CATQSDRGTEAFF. As DNA, the CDR3 is TGTGCCACCCAGAGTGATAGGGGCACTGAAGCTTTCTTT. The V call is TRBV10-3, the J call TRBJ1-1; TRBD1 is a possible D gene (5 bases). Germline V gives CDR1 ENHRY, CDR2 SYGVKD. The germline V and J ends were trimmed by 10 bases and 4 bases, with 16 bases remaining between them. The CDR3 length is 13 residues.

The chain carries TRBV3-1 and TRBJ1-5; 7 nucleotides line up with TRBD1. Trimming at V came to 8 bases and at J to 6 bases, leaving 13 bases not matched to a gene. Germline V lookup: CDR1 LGHDT, CDR2 YNNKEL (reference sequence). This CDR3 has 15 residues. CDR3 DNA sequence: TGTGCCAGCGGCTCCGGACAGGTGGGGGCTCAGCCCCAGCATTTT. Translation: CASGSGQVGAQPQHF.

There are many counts of this clonotype. The chain uses TRBV7-9 and TRBJ1-5, with D possibly TRBD1 on 5 matching bases. Germline values: CDR1 SEHNR, CDR2 FQNEAQ (reference sequence). The CDR3 length is 16 residues. V gave up 0 bases and J gave up 7 bases, with 16 bases separating them. The CDR3 region has the DNA TGTGCCAGCAGCTTAGCTGGGACGGGGATTGAACAGCCCCAGCATTTT. Encoded protein: CASSLAGTGIEQPQHF.